The source of this T cell receptor beta chain is a study of OX40 agonist ivuxolimab in advanced cancers. Only in-frame clones appear in the TCRdb table, and some are missing; sequencing was by immunoSEQ multiplex PCR. The table lists 75,000 to 85,000 clones, 80% to 90% of them singletons. The CDR3 is 15 amino acids. V gave up 4 bases and J gave up 2 bases, with 15 bases separating them. The germline V gene encodes CDR1 SGHNT and CDR2 YYREEE (reference sequence). The chain employs TRBV5-4 and TRBJ2-5; D is perhaps TRBD1 (6 bases). The sample was CD4+ or CD8+ T cells sorted from blood, taken in a trial of the OX40 agonist ivuxolimab. The source is an adult with an advanced solid tumor such as melanoma, head and neck, liver or kidney cancer. CDR3 in amino acids: CASSRSQGRQETQYF. The CDR3 DNA follows: TGTGCCAGCAGCCGGAGCCAGGGGCGGCAAGAGACCCAGTACTTC.